This T cell receptor beta chain was sequenced during a study of memory CD4+ T cells and cytomegalovirus serostatus. Overall study results and limits: CMV serostatus prediction reached median AUC 0.95, or 0.91 with US-trained model.

The sort gate was single viable CD3+CD4+CD8-CD45RO+ cells for memory CD4+ T cells. This clone was recorded only once. The antigen is unknown. The assay was immunoSEQ multiplex PCR, and TCRdb's table has in-frame clones only and misses some. Of 50,000 to 60,000 clones in the sample, about three quarters are singletons; the top ten hold approximately 1.5%. Germline CDR1 reads LNHDA; CDR2 reads SQIVND (reference sequence). The CDR3 runs 13 residues. V lost 7 bases and J lost 3, with 10 bases in between. This clonotype originated in an adult in good health and CMV-seropositive. What was sequenced was memory CD4+ T cells from blood. The rearrangement links TRBV19 to TRBJ1-3; D not resolved. The CDR3 reads CASTPEYGNTIYF. Here the CDR3 DNA reads TGTGCCAGTACCCCCGAATATGGAAACACCATATATTTT. The variable domain in full, with the rest retrieved from reference TRBV19 and TRBJ1-3, is DGGITQSPKYLFRKEGQNVTLSCEQNLNHDAMYWYRQDPGQGLRLIYYSQIVNDFQKGDIAEGYSVSREKKESFPLTVTSAQKNPTAFYLCASTPEYGNTIYFGEGSWLTVV.